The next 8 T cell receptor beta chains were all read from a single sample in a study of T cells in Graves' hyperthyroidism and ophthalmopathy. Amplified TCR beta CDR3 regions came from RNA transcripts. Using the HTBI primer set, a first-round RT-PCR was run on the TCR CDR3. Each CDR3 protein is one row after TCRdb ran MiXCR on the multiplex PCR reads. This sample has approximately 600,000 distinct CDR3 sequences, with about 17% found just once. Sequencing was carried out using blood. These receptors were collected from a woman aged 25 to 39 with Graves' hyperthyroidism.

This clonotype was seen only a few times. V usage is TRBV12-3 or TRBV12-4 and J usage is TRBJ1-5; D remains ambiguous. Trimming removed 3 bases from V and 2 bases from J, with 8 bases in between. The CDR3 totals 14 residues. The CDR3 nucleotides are TGTGCCAGCAGTTTTATGCAGGGCAATCAGCCCCAGCATTTT. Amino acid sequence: CASSFMQGNQPQHF.

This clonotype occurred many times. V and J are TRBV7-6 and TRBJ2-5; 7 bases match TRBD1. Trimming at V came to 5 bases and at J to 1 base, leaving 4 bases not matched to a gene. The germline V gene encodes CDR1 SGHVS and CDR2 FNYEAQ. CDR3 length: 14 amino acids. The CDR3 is CASSQQGLQETQYF. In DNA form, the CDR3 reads TGTGCCAGCAGCCAACAGGGGCTCCAAGAGACCCAGTACTTC.

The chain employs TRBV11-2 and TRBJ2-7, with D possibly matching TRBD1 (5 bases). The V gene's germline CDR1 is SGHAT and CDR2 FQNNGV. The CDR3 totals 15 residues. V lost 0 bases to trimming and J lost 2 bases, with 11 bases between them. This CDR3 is CASSLDWQGAYEQYF. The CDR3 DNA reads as TGTGCCAGCAGCTTAGACTGGCAGGGCGCCTACGAGCAGTACTTC.

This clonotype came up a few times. Here the CDR3 DNA reads TGTGCCAGCAGCGGCTTACGGGGTAACTTGAACACTGAAGCTTTCTTT. This encodes CASSGLRGNLNTEAFF. The chain links TRBV9 to TRBJ1-1; no definite D call. CDR3 size: 16 residues. Germline CDR1 SGDLS, CDR2 YYNGEE. Trimming took 3 bases from V and 0 from J, leaving 15 bases between them.

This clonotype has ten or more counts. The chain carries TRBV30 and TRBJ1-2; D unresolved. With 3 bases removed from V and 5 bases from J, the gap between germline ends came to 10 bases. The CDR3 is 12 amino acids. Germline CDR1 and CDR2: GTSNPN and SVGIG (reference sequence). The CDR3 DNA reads TGTGCCTGGAGAGTGGCGGCGTATGGCTACACCTTC. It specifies CAWRVAAYGYTF.

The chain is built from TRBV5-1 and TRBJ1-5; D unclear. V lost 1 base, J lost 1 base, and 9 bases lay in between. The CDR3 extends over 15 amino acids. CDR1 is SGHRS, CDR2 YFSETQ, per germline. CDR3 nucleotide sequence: TGCGCCAGCAGCTTGAATGCCGGGAGCAATCAGCCCCAGCATTTT. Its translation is CASSLNAGSNQPQHF.

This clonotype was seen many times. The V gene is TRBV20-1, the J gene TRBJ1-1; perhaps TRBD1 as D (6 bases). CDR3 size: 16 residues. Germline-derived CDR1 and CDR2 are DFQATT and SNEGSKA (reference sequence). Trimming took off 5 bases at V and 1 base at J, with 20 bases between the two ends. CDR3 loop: CSARPPGARGNTEAFF. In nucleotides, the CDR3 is TGCAGTGCTCGGCCCCCAGGGGCACGGGGGAACACTGAAGCTTTCTTT.

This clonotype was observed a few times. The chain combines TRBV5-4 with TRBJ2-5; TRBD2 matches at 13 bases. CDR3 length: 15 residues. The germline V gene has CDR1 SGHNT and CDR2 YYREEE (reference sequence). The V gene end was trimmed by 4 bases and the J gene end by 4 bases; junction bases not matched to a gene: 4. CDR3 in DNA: TGTGCCAGCAGCATAGGACTAGCGGGAGCAGAGACCCAGTACTTC. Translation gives CASSIGLAGAETQYF. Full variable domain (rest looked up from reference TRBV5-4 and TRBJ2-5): ETGVTQSPTHLIKTRGQQVTLRCSSQSGHNTVSWYQQALGQGPQFIFQYYREEENGRGNFPPRFSGLQFPNYSSELNVNALELDDSALYLCASSIGLAGAETQYFGPGTRLLVL.